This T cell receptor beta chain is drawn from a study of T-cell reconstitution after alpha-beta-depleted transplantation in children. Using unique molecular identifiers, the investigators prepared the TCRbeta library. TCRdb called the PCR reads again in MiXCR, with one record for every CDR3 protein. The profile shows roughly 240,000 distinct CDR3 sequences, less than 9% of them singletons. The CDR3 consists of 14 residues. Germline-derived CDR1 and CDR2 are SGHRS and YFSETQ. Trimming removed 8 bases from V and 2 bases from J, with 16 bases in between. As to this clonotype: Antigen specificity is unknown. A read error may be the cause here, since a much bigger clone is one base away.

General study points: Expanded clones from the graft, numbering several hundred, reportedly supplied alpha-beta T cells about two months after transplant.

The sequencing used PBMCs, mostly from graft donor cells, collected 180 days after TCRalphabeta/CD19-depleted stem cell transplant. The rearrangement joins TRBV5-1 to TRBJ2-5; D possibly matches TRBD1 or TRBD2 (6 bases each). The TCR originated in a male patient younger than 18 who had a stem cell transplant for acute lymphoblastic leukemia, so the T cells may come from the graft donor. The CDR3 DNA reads TGCGCCAGGAGACCGGGGGCACAACAAGAGACCCAGTACTTC. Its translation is CARRPGAQQETQYF.